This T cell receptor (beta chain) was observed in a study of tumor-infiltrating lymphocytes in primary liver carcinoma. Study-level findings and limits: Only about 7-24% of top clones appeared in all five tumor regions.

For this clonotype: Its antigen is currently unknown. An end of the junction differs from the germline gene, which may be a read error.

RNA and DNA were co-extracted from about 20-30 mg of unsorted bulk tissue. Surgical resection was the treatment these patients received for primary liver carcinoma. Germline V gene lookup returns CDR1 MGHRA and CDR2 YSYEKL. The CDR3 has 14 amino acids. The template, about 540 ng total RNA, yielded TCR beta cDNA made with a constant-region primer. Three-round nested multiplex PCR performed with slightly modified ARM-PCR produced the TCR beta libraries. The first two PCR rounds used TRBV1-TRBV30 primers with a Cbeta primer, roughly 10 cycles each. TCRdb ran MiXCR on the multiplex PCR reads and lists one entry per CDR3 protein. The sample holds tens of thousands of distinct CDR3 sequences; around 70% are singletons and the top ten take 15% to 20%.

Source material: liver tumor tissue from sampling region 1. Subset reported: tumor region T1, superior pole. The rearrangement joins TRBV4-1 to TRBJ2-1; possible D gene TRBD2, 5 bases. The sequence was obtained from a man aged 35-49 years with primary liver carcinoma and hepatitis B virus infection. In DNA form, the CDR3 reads TGTGCGAGCATCCAGGCGAGAGGGTACAATGAGCAGTTCTTC. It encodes CASIQARGYNEQFF.